The 6 T cell receptor beta chains below all came from one sample that was sequenced in a study of cytomegalovirus exposure and HLA in healthy donors. A multiplex PCR was run with 60 Vbeta primers and 13 Jbeta primers. TCRdb's copy holds only in-frame clones and misses some; the assay was immunoSEQ multiplex PCR. The table includes 110,000 to 150,000 clones, 80% detected once. The source material was PBMCs. These receptor sequences come from a middle-aged man in good health and CMV-seronegative.

V is TRBV15 and J is TRBJ1-2, with TRBD1 identical over 8 bases. Trimming removed 6 bases from V and 2 bases from J; junction bases left unmatched: 5. The CDR3 has 14 residues. The V gene's germline CDR1 is LNHNV and CDR2 YYDKDF (reference sequence). DNA of the CDR3: TGTGCCACCAGAAGACAGGGGTCCAACTATGGCTACACCTTC. The encoded protein is CATRRQGSNYGYTF.

V is TRBV5-1 and J is TRBJ2-2; TRBD2 agrees at 7 bases. The CDR3 covers 15 residues. In germline, CDR1 is SGHRS, CDR2 YFSETQ. The trim removed 7 bases at V and 6 bases at J, leaving 12 bases unmatched. The CDR3 sequence is CASRHGGGSPGELFF. CDR3 sequence (DNA): TGCGCCAGCCGCCACGGCGGGGGAAGTCCCGGGGAGCTGTTTTTT.

This sequence joins TRBV2 and TRBJ1-1, with 7 bases lining up with TRBD1. The V gene's germline CDR1 is SNHLY and CDR2 FYNNEI. V lost 6 bases and J lost 5; bases outside the gene matches: 9. The CDR3 spans 14 residues. CDR3 DNA: TGTGCCAGCAGAGCAACAGGGGATCGGACTGAAGCTTTCTTT. Amino acid sequence: CASRATGDRTEAFF.

V and J are TRBV7-6 and TRBJ1-6; TRBD1 is a possible D gene (5 bases). The CDR3 has 17 amino acids. The V gene lost 0 bases and the J gene lost 7 bases, with 16 bases spanning the gap. CDR1 SGHVS and CDR2 FNYEAQ come from the germline V gene. Here the CDR3 DNA reads TGTGCCAGCAGCTTAGCGCCCCCCGGGGGTGACAATTCACCCCTCCACTTT. Translated: CASSLAPPGGDNSPLHF.

The chain combines TRBV10-2 with TRBJ2-7; D is unclear. Trimming removed 8 bases from V and 6 bases from J, with 5 bases in between. Germline V gene sequence: CDR1 WSHSY, CDR2 SAAADI. The CDR3 runs to 9 residues. This chain's CDR3 is CASQLEQYF. CDR3 in DNA: TGCGCCAGCCAACTCGAGCAGTACTTC.

The chain is built from TRBV7-2 and TRBJ2-3; D ambiguous. V shed 1 base and J shed 4 bases, with 12 bases lying between them. The CDR3 covers 15 residues. Germline V lookup: CDR1 SGHTA, CDR2 FQGNSA. The CDR3 here is CASSLVSSHSDTQYF. The CDR3 nucleotides are TGTGCCAGCAGCTTAGTTTCTAGTCATTCAGATACGCAGTATTTT.